The T cell receptor (beta chain) described here comes from a study of beta chain features in type 1 diabetes. The overall study: Patients were similar to healthy donors in age and gender (as well as in cell yields). Study-level findings and limits: PCR might favor shorter templates, but any such skew would affect patients and controls equally.

Per donor, one heparinised blood draw averaged about 110 mL. CD4+ naive, central memory, regulatory and stem cell-like memory subsets were isolated by sorting on CD45RO/CCR7/CD25/CD127/CD95/CD27. V lost 5 bases and J lost 7; bases outside the gene matches: 14. Per germline, CDR1 SEHNR and CDR2 FQNEAQ (reference sequence). The CDR3 length is 17 residues. In the case of this clone: What it recognizes is unknown.

Reverse transcribing all isolated RNA meant expressed TCRB transcripts were sequenced. This table comes from immunoSEQ multiplex PCR, and its TCRdb copy is limited to in-frame clones, with some not included. The sample holds a few hundred thousand clones, roughly 16% seen once. The sample was naive CD4+ T cells from blood. This sequence joins TRBV7-9 and TRBJ2-1; 10 bases are shared with TRBD2. The clonotype originates from a woman aged 18-29 years in good health. In DNA, the CDR3 is TGTGCCAGCAGCGACCCGGGACTAGCGCTAGGGGGGAATGAGCAGTTCTTC. This translates into CASSDPGLALGGNEQFF.